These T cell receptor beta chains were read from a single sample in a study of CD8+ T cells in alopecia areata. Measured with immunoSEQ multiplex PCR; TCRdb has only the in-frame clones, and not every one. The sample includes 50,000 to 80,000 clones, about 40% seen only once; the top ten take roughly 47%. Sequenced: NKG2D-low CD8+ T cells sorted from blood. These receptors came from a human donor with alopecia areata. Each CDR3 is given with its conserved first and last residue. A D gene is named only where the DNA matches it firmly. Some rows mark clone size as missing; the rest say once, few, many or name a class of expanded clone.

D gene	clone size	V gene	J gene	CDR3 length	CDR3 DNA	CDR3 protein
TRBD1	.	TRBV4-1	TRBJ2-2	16	TGCGCCAGCAGCCACGAGGGACAGGGGGACACCGGGGAGCTGTTTTTT	CASSHEGQGDTGELFF
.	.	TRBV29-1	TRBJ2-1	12	TGCAGCGTCCGAGGGGCCTACAATGAGCAGTTCTTC	CSVRGAYNEQFF
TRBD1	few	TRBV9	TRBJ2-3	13	TGTGCCAGCAGTCCAGGGGGCGGAGATACGCAGTATTTT	CASSPGGGDTQYF
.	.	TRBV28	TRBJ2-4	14	TGTGCCAGCAGTTTCTCCCTAGCCAAAAACATTCAGTACTTC	CASSFSLAKNIQYF
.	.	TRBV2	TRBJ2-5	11	TGTGCCACCCTCCGAGTAGAGACCCAGTACTTC	CATLRVETQYF
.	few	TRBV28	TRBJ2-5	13	TGTGCCAGCAGCCTGGACATTCAAGAGACCCAGTACTTC	CASSLDIQETQYF
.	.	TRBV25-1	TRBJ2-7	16	TGTGCCAGCAGTGAAGGGTATGGGGGCAGGGAATACGAGCAGTACTTC	CASSEGYGGREYEQYF
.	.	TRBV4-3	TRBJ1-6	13	TGCGCCAGCAGCCTCGGCAGGGGTTCACCCCTCCACTTT	CASSLGRGSPLHF
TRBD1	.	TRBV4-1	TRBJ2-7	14	TGCGCCAGCAGCCTTGGGACAGGGGAATACGAGCAGTACTTC	CASSLGTGEYEQYF
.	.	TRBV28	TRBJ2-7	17	TGTGCCAGCAGTCTCCTACTCCCGGGACAAGCCGACTACGAGCAGTACTTC	CASSLLLPGQADYEQYF
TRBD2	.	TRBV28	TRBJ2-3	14	TGTGCCAGCAGTTTGGCCGCGGGAGGAGATACGCAGTATTTT	CASSLAAGGDTQYF
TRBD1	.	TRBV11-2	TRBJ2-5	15	TGTGCCAGCAGCCGGGACAGAGTGTACCAAGAGACCCAGTACTTC	CASSRDRVYQETQYF
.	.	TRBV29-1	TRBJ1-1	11	TGCAGCGTTGACGGGAACACTGAAGCTTTCTTT	CSVDGNTEAFF
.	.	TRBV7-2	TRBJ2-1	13	TGTGCCAGCAGCTGGGTTATTGACAATGAGCAGTTCTTC	CASSWVIDNEQFF
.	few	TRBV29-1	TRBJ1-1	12	TGCAGCGTTATCGGATGGGGGGGTGAAGCTTTCTTT	CSVIGWGGEAFF
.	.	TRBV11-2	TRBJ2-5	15	TGTGCCAGCAGCCCAGAGTGGGGGCGAGGAGAGACCCAGTACTTC	CASSPEWGRGETQYF
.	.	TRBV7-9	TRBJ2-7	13	TGTGCCAGCAGTTCCGACAGACGGTACGAGCAGTACTTC	CASSSDRRYEQYF
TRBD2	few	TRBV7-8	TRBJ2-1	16	TGTGCCAGCAGCGCGGGACTAGCGGGACACAACAATGAGCAGTTCTTC	CASSAGLAGHNNEQFF
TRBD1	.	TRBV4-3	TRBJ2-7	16	TGCGCCAGCAGCCCCTCTGGGGTCGGGACAGGGGGCGAGCAGTACTTC	CASSPSGVGTGGEQYF
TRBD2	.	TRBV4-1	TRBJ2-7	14	TGCGCCAGCAGCCAAGCTAGCGGGAGATACGAGCAGTACTTC	CASSQASGRYEQYF
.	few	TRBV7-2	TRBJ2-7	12	TGTGCCAGCAGCCCTAGGGGCGGCGAGCAGTACTTC	CASSPRGGEQYF
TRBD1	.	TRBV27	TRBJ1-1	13	TGTGCCAGCAGTTGGACAGGGAACACTGAAGCTTTCTTT	CASSWTGNTEAFF
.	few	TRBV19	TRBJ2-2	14	TGTGCCAGTAGGGTAGGGGGGAACACCGGGGAGCTGTTTTTT	CASRVGGNTGELFF
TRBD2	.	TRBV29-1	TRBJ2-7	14	TGCAGCGTTGAAGTCCCTAGCGGGAGGCACGAGCAGTACTTC	CSVEVPSGRHEQYF
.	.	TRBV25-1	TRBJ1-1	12	TGTGCCAGCAGTGACACGGGGCGGGGAGCTTTCTTT	CASSDTGRGAFF
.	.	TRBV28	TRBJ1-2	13	TGTGCCAGCAGTTACCGGGACGGCTATGGCTACACCTTC	CASSYRDGYGYTF
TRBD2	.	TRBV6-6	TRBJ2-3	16	TGTGCCAGCAGTGCATCTAGCGGACCTAGCACAGATACGCAGTATTTT	CASSASSGPSTDTQYF